The entry below gives a single T cell receptor beta chain sequence along with its context. No antigen is known for it. This entry belongs to a study of OX40 agonist ivuxolimab in advanced cancers. Findings of the study overall: Antigen specificity of clonally expanded peripheral T cells was not established.

Assay: immunoSEQ multiplex PCR; the TCRdb copy retains only in-frame clones and omits some. The sample has around 30,000 clones; approximately 90% are singletons. The length of the CDR3 is 14 residues. The V and J ends lost 3 bases and 5 bases respectively, with 12 bases between them. Per the germline V gene, CDR1 is SEHNR and CDR2 is FQNEAQ (reference sequence). This chain uses TRBV7-9 with TRBJ2-3; possibly TRBD1 or TRBD2 for D (5 bases each). The sequencing here drew on CD4+ or CD8+ T cells sorted from blood, taken in a trial of the OX40 agonist ivuxolimab. This TCR was recovered from an adult with an advanced solid tumor such as melanoma, head and neck, liver or kidney cancer. The CDR3 nucleotides read TGTGCCAGCAGCTTCACGGGACCAAGAGATACGCAGTATTTT. Amino acid sequence: CASSFTGPRDTQYF.